The rows below give T cell receptor beta chains drawn from one sample of a study of shared clonotypes between healthy human individuals. Clones were sequenced by immunoSEQ multiplex PCR, and TCRdb holds only the in-frame ones, with some missing. Of over 1.4 million clones in the sample, 95% to 97% are singletons; the top ten hold roughly 1.2%. Input material: naive CD4+ T cells sorted from blood. Source of these receptors: a man younger than 45 in good health. Each CDR3 is given with its conserved first and last residue. Fields, in order: clone size, CDR3 length, J gene, V gene, CDR3 protein. Where a row states a size, it is once, few, many or the class of an expanded clone; other rows omit it.

abundance: .; len: 16; j_gene: TRBJ2-7; v_gene: TRBV27; CDR3aa: CASSLGVLSSPNEQYF
abundance: .; len: 13; j_gene: TRBJ2-3; v_gene: TRBV10-3; CDR3aa: CAIRELNTDTQYF
abundance: .; len: 13; j_gene: TRBJ2-1; v_gene: TRBV6-1; CDR3aa: CASTDQPVREQFF
abundance: .; len: 12; j_gene: TRBJ2-3; v_gene: TRBV10-3; CDR3aa: CAISQWGDTQYF
abundance: .; len: 12; j_gene: TRBJ2-1; v_gene: TRBV28; CDR3aa: CASSGRVHEQFF
abundance: .; len: 15; j_gene: TRBJ1-1; v_gene: TRBV19; CDR3aa: CASSIRWGTYTEAFF
abundance: .; len: 12; j_gene: TRBJ2-7; v_gene: TRBV11-2; CDR3aa: CASSQPFYEQYF
abundance: .; len: 14; j_gene: TRBJ2-7; v_gene: TRBV10-3; CDR3aa: CAISEGQGAYEQYF
abundance: .; len: 14; j_gene: TRBJ1-5; v_gene: TRBV28; CDR3aa: CASSPGTGNQPQHF
abundance: .; len: 16; j_gene: TRBJ2-6; v_gene: TRBV7-9; CDR3aa: CASSWGTSAGANVLTF
abundance: many; len: 13; j_gene: TRBJ2-7; v_gene: TRBV19; CDR3aa: CASSRQPSYEQYF
abundance: .; len: 13; j_gene: TRBJ1-2; v_gene: TRBV21-1; CDR3aa: CASSKVRIIGYTF
abundance: .; len: 15; j_gene: TRBJ2-7; v_gene: TRBV13; CDR3aa: CASSLGGDGLYEQYF
abundance: .; len: 16; j_gene: TRBJ2-3; v_gene: TRBV5-4; CDR3aa: CASSPPEAGTTDTQYF
abundance: .; len: 15; j_gene: TRBJ1-5; v_gene: TRBV28; CDR3aa: CASSARGQGHQPQHF
abundance: .; len: 15; j_gene: TRBJ1-3; v_gene: TRBV6-5; CDR3aa: CASSYSITGGNTIYF
abundance: .; len: 13; j_gene: TRBJ2-2; v_gene: TRBV11-2; CDR3aa: CASSLSSGGELFF
abundance: .; len: 13; j_gene: TRBJ2-1; v_gene: TRBV6-6; CDR3aa: CASIGDSYNEQFF
abundance: once; len: 13; j_gene: TRBJ2-2; v_gene: TRBV11-2; CDR3aa: CASSLQRRGELFF
abundance: once; len: 16; j_gene: TRBJ2-5; v_gene: TRBV5-1; CDR3aa: CASTTSGRGGLETQYF
abundance: .; len: 17; j_gene: TRBJ1-3; v_gene: TRBV30; CDR3aa: CAWSGGDRERSGNTIYF
abundance: .; len: 13; j_gene: TRBJ2-7; v_gene: TRBV28; CDR3aa: CASSLPGVVEQYF
abundance: .; len: 12; j_gene: TRBJ1-5; v_gene: TRBV6-1; CDR3aa: CASSDRGQPQHF